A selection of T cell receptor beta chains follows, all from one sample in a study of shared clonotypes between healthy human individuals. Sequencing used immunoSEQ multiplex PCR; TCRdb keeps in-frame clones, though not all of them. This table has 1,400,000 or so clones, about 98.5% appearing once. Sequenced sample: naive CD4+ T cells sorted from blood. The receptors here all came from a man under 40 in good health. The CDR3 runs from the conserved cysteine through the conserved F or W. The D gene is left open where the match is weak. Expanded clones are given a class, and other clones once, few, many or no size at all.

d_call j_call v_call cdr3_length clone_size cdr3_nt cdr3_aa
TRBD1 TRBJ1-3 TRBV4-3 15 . TGCGCCAGCAGCCCCCGGACAGGGTCTGGAAACACCATATATTTT CASSPRTGSGNTIYF
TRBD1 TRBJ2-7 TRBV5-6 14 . TGTGCCAGCAGCTTGTTACAGGGGGCTTACGAGCAGTACTTC CASSLLQGAYEQYF
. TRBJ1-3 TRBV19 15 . TGTGCCAGTAGTGTTCTCAGGGGAAATGGAAACACCATATATTTT CASSVLRGNGNTIYF
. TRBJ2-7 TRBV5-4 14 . TGTGCCAGCAGCTTGGAGGTGGGGCGGGACGAGCAGTACTTC CASSLEVGRDEQYF
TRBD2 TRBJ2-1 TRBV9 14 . TGTGCCAGCAGCCCAAGACTAGCGGGCGATGAGCAGTTCTTC CASSPRLAGDEQFF
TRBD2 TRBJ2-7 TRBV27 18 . TGTGCCAGCAGTTTATCGATGCCGCTAGCGGGTGCATCCTACGAGCAGTACTTC CASSLSMPLAGASYEQYF
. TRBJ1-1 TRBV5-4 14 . TGTGCCAGCAGCAAGGGGGGCAAGAACACTGAAGCTTTCTTT CASSKGGKNTEAFF
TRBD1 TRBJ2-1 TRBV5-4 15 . TGTGCCAGCAGCTCAGGACAGGGGCTTTCCAATGAGCAGTTCTTC CASSSGQGLSNEQFF
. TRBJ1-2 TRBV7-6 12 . TGTGCCAGCAGCTTAGATGGAGATGGCTACACCTTC CASSLDGDGYTF
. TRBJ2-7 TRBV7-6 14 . TGTGCCAGCAGCCGAAGTACCCAAGGCTACGAGCAGTACTTC CASSRSTQGYEQYF
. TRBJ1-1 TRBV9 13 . TGTGCCAGCAGCGTAGCTACGAACGGTGAAGCTTTCTTT CASSVATNGEAFF
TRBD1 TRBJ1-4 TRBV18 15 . TGTGCCAGCTCACGGATCAGGGGGCTAGATGAAAAACTGTTTTTT CASSRIRGLDEKLFF
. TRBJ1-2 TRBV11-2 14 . TGTGCCAGCAGCCTCCAGGTGGGAAACTATGGCTACACCTTC CASSLQVGNYGYTF
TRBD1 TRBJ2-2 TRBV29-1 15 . TGCAGCGTTGGCCCGGGACAGGGATCCCCCGGGGAGCTGTTTTTT CSVGPGQGSPGELFF
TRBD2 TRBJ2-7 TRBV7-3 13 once TGTGCCAGCAGCTCCGGGACTAGCGGCGAGCAGTACTTC CASSSGTSGEQYF
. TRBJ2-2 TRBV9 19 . TGTGCCAGCAGCGTAGAGGGTCGGTCTGGCACACCTGACACCGGGGAGCTGTTTTTT CASSVEGRSGTPDTGELFF
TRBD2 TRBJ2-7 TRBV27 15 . TGTGCCAGCAGTTTATCGTTAGCGGGGGCCTACGAGCAGTACTTC CASSLSLAGAYEQYF
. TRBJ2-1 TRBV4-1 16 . TGCGCCAGCAGCCAAGAAGGCAGAGCCTCCTACAATGAGCAGTTCTTC CASSQEGRASYNEQFF
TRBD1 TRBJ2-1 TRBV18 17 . TGTGCCAGCTCACCAGTCTTCCGGACAGGGCACAACAATGAGCAGTTCTTC CASSPVFRTGHNNEQFF
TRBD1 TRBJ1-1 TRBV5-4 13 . TGTGCCAGCAGCTCGACAGGGGACACTGAAGCTTTCTTT CASSSTGDTEAFF
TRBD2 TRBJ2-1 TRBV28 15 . TGTGCCAGCAACCCACCGGGACTACTCTACAATGAGCAGTTCTTC CASNPPGLLYNEQFF
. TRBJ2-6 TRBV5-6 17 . TGTGCCAGCAGGAACCGAGTGCTGAGCTCTGGGGCCAACGTCCTGACTTTC CASRNRVLSSGANVLTF
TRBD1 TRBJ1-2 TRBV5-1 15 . TGCGCCAGCAGCCCTTTCGTAGGGACAGGGTACGGCTACACCTTC CASSPFVGTGYGYTF
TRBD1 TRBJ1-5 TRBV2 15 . TGTGCCAGCAGTGACCGGACAGGTTCGCATCAGCCCCAGCATTTT CASSDRTGSHQPQHF
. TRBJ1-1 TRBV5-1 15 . TGCGCCAGCAGCTTCTATACAGAGCCGAACACTGAAGCTTTCTTT CASSFYTEPNTEAFF
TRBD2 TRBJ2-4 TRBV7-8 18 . TGTGCCAGCAGCTCGCCGACTAGCGGGGGGGGAGCCAAAAACATTCAGTACTTC CASSSPTSGGGAKNIQYF
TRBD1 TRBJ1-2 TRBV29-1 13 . TGCAGCGTTGAAAGAACACAGGGGGGTGGCTACACCTTC CSVERTQGGGYTF
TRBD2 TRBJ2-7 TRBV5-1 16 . TGCGCCAGCAGCCAGAGGGGAGGGACTAGCGGTGAAGAGCAGTACTTC CASSQRGGTSGEEQYF
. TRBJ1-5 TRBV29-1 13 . TGCAGCGTTGCCCCGGACCGGAATCAGCCCCAGCATTTT CSVAPDRNQPQHF
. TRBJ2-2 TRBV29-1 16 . TGCAGCGTTGAAGAACTACAGGGTGCGAACACCGGGGAGCTGTTTTTT CSVEELQGANTGELFF
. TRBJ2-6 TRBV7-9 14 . TGTGCCAGCAGCGAAAATACTGGGGCCAACGTCCTGACTTTC CASSENTGANVLTF
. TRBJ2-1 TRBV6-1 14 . TGTGCCGGCGCCCGGGAGTCCCCGAGGAATGAGCAGTTCTTC CAGARESPRNEQFF
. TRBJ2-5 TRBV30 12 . TGTGCCTGGAGTGTACAGGCAGGGACCCAGTACTTC CAWSVQAGTQYF
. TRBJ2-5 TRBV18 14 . TGTGCCAGCTCTACCATCCTAGCGCTAGAGACCCAGTACTTC CASSTILALETQYF
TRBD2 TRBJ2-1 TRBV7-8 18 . TGTGCCAGCAGCTCTGGGGCGGGAGCAGGTGGTAGTTCAAATGAGCAGTTCTTC CASSSGAGAGGSSNEQFF
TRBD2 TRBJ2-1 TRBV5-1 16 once TGCGCCAGCAGCCTTCGGACTAGCGGGAGCCACAATGAGCAGTTCTTC CASSLRTSGSHNEQFF
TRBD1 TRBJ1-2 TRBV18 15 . TGTGCCAGCTCACCCGGGACAGGGTCGAACTATGGCTACACCTTC CASSPGTGSNYGYTF
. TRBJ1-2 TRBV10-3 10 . TGTGCCACCGGGGGGGATGGCTACACCTTC CATGGDGYTF
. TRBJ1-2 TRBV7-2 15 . TGTGCCAGCAGCTTATCTGGAGCCCCCGACGATGGCTACACCTTC CASSLSGAPDDGYTF
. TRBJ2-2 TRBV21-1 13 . TGTGCCAGCAGCAAGACAGCTTCCGGGGAGCTGTTTTTT CASSKTASGELFF
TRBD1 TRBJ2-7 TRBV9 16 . TGTGCCAGCAGCTCCACTCGGGGGACAGGTTCCTCCGAGCAGTACTTC CASSSTRGTGSSEQYF
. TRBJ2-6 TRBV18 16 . TGTGCCAGCTCAATGCGACCGAACTCTGGGGCCAACGTCCTGACTTTC CASSMRPNSGANVLTF
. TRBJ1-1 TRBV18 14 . TGTGCCAGCTCCCGGCTAGACAGGAACACTGAAGCTTTCTTT CASSRLDRNTEAFF
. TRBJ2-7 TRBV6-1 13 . TGTGCCAGCTACCGGGACGGATTCTACGAGCAGTACTTC CASYRDGFYEQYF